Below are 15 T cell receptor beta chains sequenced from a single sample in a study of T cell repertoires in cytomegalovirus infection. In TCRdb, the reads were re-called with MiXCR into one record per CDR3 protein. Of around 170,000 distinct CDR3 sequences listed, 15% to 20% are singletons. The sample consisted of CD8+ T cells from PBMCs. The source of these receptors is a human donor in good health (CMV status not recorded). Some clones in this sample may be carry-over from other donors' samples.

This clonotype has a handful of counts. This chain links TRBV7-3 with TRBJ2-1; D unclear. This CDR3 spans 11 amino acids. Trimming left V 3 bases short and J 10 bases short, with 7 bases between. Germline lookup yields CDR1 SGHTA and CDR2 FQGTGA. CDR3 loop: CASSFGAEQFF. The CDR3 coding sequence is TGTGCCAGCAGCTTCGGAGCGGAGCAGTTCTTC.

The rearrangement links TRBV7-8 to TRBJ1-5; D is possibly TRBD1 (5 bases). Germline V gene sequence: CDR1 SGHVS, CDR2 FQNEAQ. The CDR3 has 15 residues. Trimming cost V 7 bases and J 1 base, with 14 bases left between them. The CDR3: CASTGEGRSNQPQHF. For the CDR3, the DNA is TGTGCCAGCACGGGAGAGGGGAGGAGCAATCAGCCCCAGCATTTT.

This clonotype was counted a few times. The chain combines TRBV19 with TRBJ2-7; D might be TRBD1 or TRBD2, each matching 5 bases. The CDR3 spans 13 residues. Trimming pared 9 bases from V and 0 bases from J, leaving 12 bases between. Germline CDR1 is LNHDA and CDR2 is SQIVND (reference sequence). The CDR3 sequence is CASRDGYSYEQYF. The CDR3 bases are TGTGCCAGCCGGGACGGATACTCCTACGAGCAGTACTTC.

V and J are TRBV28 and TRBJ2-1, with 8 bases matching TRBD2. This CDR3 has 16 amino acids. Per germline, CDR1 MDHEN and CDR2 SYDVKM. After removal of 6 bases from V and 0 bases from J, the junction contained 7 bases not matched to a gene. DNA of the CDR3: TGTGCCAGCAGAAGTATGAGCGGGAGCTCCTACAATGAGCAGTTCTTC. Amino acids: CASRSMSGSSYNEQFF. The full variable domain, rest sourced from reference TRBV28 and TRBJ2-1, is DVKVTQSSRYLVKRTGEKVFLECVQDMDHENMFWYRQDPGLGLRLIYFSYDVKMKEKGDIPEGYSVSREKKERFSLILESASTNQTSMYLCASRSMSGSSYNEQFFGPGTRLTVL.

This clonotype occurred a few times. This sequence joins TRBV28 and TRBJ2-7; D is undetermined. CDR1 and CDR2 (germline): MDHEN, SYDVKM. Between the trimmed V and J ends, which lost 6 bases and 1 base, there was a span of 16 bases. The CDR3 runs to 15 residues. CDR3 DNA: TGTGCCAGCAGCCCTAGACGTCCGGTATCCTACGAGCAGTACTTC. It encodes CASSPRRPVSYEQYF.

The chain combines TRBV29-1 with TRBJ2-5, with 10 bases identical to TRBD2. The V gene end was trimmed by 4 bases and the J gene end by 1 base; junction bases not matched to a gene: 6. This CDR3 region has 15 residues. The germline CDR1 and CDR2 sequences are SQVTM and ANQGSEA. As DNA, the CDR3 is TGCAGCGTTGGGGAGAGCGGGGGGGCCCAAGAGACCCAGTACTTC. Encoded protein: CSVGESGGAQETQYF.

This clonotype was found a few times. This rearrangement joins TRBV7-3 to TRBJ2-2; unclear D gene. CDR3 length: 15 amino acids. V was trimmed by 2 bases and J by 7 bases, leaving 14 bases between them. Looked up from germline, CDR1 is SGHTA and CDR2 is FQGTGA. In DNA, the CDR3 is TGTGCCAGCAGCTTACTAGGCGGAAACGGCGGGGAGCTGTTTTTT. It codes for CASSLLGGNGGELFF.

The chain joins TRBV12-3 or TRBV12-4 to TRBJ2-1, with a possible D match to TRBD2 (7 bases). CDR3 length: 15 residues. The V end was cut by 6 bases, the J end by 8 bases, with 20 bases between. Here the CDR3 reads CASSPQRGGADEQFF. In DNA form, the CDR3 reads TGTGCCAGCAGCCCCCAGAGGGGGGGGGCAGATGAGCAGTTCTTC.

The DNA for the CDR3 is TGTGCCTGGAGTGGCCCCGGGACTACCCCGAAGAGCTCCTACAATGAGCAGTTCTTC. It translates to CAWSGPGTTPKSSYNEQFF. The V and J genes are TRBV30 and TRBJ2-1; 7 bases line up with TRBD2. CDR3 size: 19 residues. V trimming: 1 base; J trimming: 0 bases; junction bases outside the gene matches: 15. Germline lookup yields CDR1 GTSNPN and CDR2 SVGIG (reference sequence).

This clonotype turned up a few times. This sequence joins TRBV6-6 and TRBJ1-1, with TRBD1 identical over 8 bases. CDR1 and CDR2 from the germline V gene are MNHNY and SVGAGI (reference sequence). The V segment lost 6 bases and the J segment 6 bases; nucleotides outside the gene matches: 6. There are 13 residues in the CDR3. The CDR3 spells CASRRQGFPEAFF. In nucleotides, the CDR3 is TGTGCCAGCAGGAGACAGGGGTTCCCTGAAGCTTTCTTT.

The chain couples TRBV12-3 or TRBV12-4 to TRBJ1-5, with 7 bases that match TRBD1. The length of the CDR3 is 15 residues. V lost 5 bases, J lost 2 bases, and 6 bases stayed unmatched. As DNA, the CDR3 is TGTGCCAGCAGTGCCAGGGGGTCAGGCAATCAGCCCCAGCATTTT. It is translated as CASSARGSGNQPQHF.

CDR3 coding DNA: TGTGCCAGCAGCTTTAGGCCCCGGGAGAGAGAGACCCAGTACTTC. It encodes CASSFRPRERETQYF. This chain connects TRBV7-6 to TRBJ2-5, with a weak D call TRBD2 (6 bases). The CDR3 length is 15 residues. Germline V gives CDR1 SGHVS, CDR2 FNYEAQ. Trimming pared 3 bases from V and 4 bases from J, leaving 15 bases between.

The rearrangement links TRBV12-5 to TRBJ2-3, with TRBD1 matching 8 bases. CDR1 and CDR2 (germline): LGHNT, FRNRAP. The V segment lost 0 bases and the J segment 7 bases; nucleotides outside the gene matches: 12. This CDR3 is built from 17 residues. The CDR3 loop reads CASGLVPTGEVVNTQYF. The DNA for the CDR3 is TGTGCTAGTGGTTTGGTTCCGACAGGGGAAGTGGTGAATACGCAGTATTTT.

This clonotype was found a few times. The genes are TRBV28 and TRBJ2-2; D gene ambiguous. V gave up 4 bases and J gave up 6 bases, with 12 bases separating them. The CDR3 has 14 residues. CDR1 and CDR2 from the germline V gene are MDHEN and SYDVKM. In DNA form, the CDR3 reads TGTGCCAGCAGTTCAGACGTAGTGGCCGGGGAGCTGTTTTTT. Translation: CASSSDVVAGELFF.

This sequence joins TRBV24-1 and TRBJ2-3; D is uncertain. Trimming shortened V by 7 bases and J by 4 bases, and 5 bases separated the two germline ends. The germline V gene has CDR1 KGHDR and CDR2 SFDVKD. The CDR3 contains 11 residues. The CDR3 protein is CATRVADTQYF. The CDR3 nucleotides are TGTGCCACCAGGGTAGCAGATACGCAGTATTTT.